This paragraph covers one T cell receptor beta chain sequence. Antigen unknown. The entry originates in a study of cytomegalovirus exposure and HLA in healthy donors. General study points: Analysis was performed later, and it showed HLA-associated TCR beta chains to be more clonally expanded than equally common others.

The V segment lost 3 bases and the J segment 6 bases; nucleotides outside the gene matches: 14. CDR1 and CDR2 (germline): SGHVS, FQNEAQ. The CDR3 covers 18 residues. PCR employed 60 Vbeta and 13 Jbeta primers. The data were produced by immunoSEQ multiplex PCR, yet TCRdb's version contains in-frame clones alone and is incomplete. The sample comprises more than 140,000 clones, 60% to 80% of which are singletons, and 0.66% rests with the top ten. The specimen was PBMCs. The TCR comes from a male donor in good health and CMV-seronegative. J is TRBJ1-2 and V is TRBV7-8; TRBD1 matches at 12 bases. The CDR3 loop reads CASSLALTGTGGADGYTF. The CDR3 nucleotides read TGTGCCAGCAGCTTGGCCCTGACCGGGACAGGGGGCGCTGATGGCTACACCTTC.